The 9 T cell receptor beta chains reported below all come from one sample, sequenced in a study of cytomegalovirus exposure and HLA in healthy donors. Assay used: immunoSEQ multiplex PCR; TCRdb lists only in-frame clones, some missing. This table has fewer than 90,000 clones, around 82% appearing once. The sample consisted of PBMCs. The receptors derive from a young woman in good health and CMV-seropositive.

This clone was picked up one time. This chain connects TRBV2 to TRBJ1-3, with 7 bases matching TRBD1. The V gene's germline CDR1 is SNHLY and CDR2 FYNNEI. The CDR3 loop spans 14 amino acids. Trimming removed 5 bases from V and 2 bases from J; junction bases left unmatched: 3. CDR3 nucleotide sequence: TGTGCCAGCAGTAATCAGGGGGCTGGAAACACCATATATTTT. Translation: CASSNQGAGNTIYF.

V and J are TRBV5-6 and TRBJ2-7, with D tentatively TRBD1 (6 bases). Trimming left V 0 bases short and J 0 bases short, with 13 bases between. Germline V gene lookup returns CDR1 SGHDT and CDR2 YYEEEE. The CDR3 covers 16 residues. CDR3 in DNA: TGTGCCAGCAGCTTGGCCCGCACAGGGATCTCCTACGAGCAGTACTTC. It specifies CASSLARTGISYEQYF.

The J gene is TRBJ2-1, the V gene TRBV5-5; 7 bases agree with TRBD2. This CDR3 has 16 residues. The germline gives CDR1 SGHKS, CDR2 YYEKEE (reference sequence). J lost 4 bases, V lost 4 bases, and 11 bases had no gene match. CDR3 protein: CASSPWLVGLYNEQFF. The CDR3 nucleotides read TGTGCCAGCAGCCCCTGGTTGGTGGGACTATACAATGAGCAGTTCTTC. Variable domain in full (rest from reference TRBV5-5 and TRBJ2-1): DAGVTQSPTHLIKTRGQQVTLRCSPISGHKSVSWYQQVLGQGPQFIFQYYEKEERGRGNFPDRFSARQFPNYSSELNVNALLLGDSALYLCASSPWLVGLYNEQFFGPGTRLTVL.

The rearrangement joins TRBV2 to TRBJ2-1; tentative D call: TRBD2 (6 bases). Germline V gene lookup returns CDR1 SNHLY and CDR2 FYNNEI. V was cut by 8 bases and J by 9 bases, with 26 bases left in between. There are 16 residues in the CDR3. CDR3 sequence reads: CASGGTPAASGSEQFF. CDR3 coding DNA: TGTGCCAGCGGAGGGACTCCGGCGGCATCCGGTTCTGAGCAGTTCTTC.

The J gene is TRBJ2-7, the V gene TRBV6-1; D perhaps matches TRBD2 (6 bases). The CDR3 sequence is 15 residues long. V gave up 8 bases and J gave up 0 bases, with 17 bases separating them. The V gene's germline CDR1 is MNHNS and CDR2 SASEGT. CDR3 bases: TGTGCCAGCCAATATTTAGCGGACCCCTCCTACGAGCAGTACTTC. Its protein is CASQYLADPSYEQYF.

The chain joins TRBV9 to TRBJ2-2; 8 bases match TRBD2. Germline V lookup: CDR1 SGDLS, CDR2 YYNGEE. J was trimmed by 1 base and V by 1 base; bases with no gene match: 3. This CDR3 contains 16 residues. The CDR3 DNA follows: TGTGCCAGCAGCGTATTTCTAGCGGGGAACACCGGGGAGCTGTTTTTT. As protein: CASSVFLAGNTGELFF.

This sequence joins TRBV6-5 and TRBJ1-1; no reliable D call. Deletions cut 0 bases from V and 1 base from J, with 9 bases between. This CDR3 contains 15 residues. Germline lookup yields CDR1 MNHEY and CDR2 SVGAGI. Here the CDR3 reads CASSYSGYGNTEAFF. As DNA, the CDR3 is TGTGCCAGCAGTTACTCCGGGTATGGGAACACTGAAGCTTTCTTT.

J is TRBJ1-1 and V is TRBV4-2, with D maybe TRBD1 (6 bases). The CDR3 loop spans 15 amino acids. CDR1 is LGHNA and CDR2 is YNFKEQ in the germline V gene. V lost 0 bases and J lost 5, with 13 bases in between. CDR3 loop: CASSQDQGDKTEAFF. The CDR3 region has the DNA TGTGCCAGCAGCCAAGATCAAGGGGACAAGACTGAAGCTTTCTTT.

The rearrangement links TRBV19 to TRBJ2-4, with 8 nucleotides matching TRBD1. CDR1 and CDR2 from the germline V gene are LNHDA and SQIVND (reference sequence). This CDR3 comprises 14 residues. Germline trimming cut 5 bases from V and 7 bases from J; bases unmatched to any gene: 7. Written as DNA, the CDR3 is TGTGCCAGTAGTGCCCCAGGGGGCGGGAACATTCAGTACTTC. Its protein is CASSAPGGGNIQYF.